The clone carrying this TCR beta chain has a handful of counts. What it recognizes is unknown. The data belong to a study of blood T cells in healthy people across ages. Notes on the study in general: Older individuals had lower TCR beta diversity per million T cells (the decline was roughly linear). Estimated diversity, derived from one million T cells, was regarded as an underestimate.

The second PCR ran roughly 6 to 11 cycles with a sample-barcoded 5' primer and J-beta primers. MiXCR was run by TCRdb on the 5' RACE reads, yielding one entry per CDR3 protein. The data contain 1.5 million to 2 million distinct CDR3 sequences, 28% of them singletons. The CDR3 runs to 15 residues. V was shortened by 6 bases and J by 4 bases, with 16 bases between the two germline ends. CDR1 SNHLY and CDR2 FYNNEI come from the germline V gene. This chain uses TRBV2 with TRBJ2-1; D may match TRBD1 or TRBD2 (7 bases each). Sequenced input: blood. The source is a woman in her 30s in good health. CDR3 sequence reads: CASSSQGGFYNEQFF. The CDR3 DNA reads TGTGCCAGCAGCTCCCAGGGGGGGTTTTACAATGAGCAGTTCTTC.